Listed here are 24 T cell receptor beta chains from one sample, sequenced in a study of T cells in localized non-small cell lung cancer. Sequencing was performed with immunoSEQ multiplex PCR; in TCRdb, only in-frame clones are kept and a portion is missing. The table shows 53,000 or so clones, with around 80% occurring only once. Sequenced here: peripheral blood mononuclear cells, sampled before any cancer treatment. Every receptor here comes from a man aged 35 to 70 with stage III lung adenocarcinoma.

V and J are TRBV4-3 and TRBJ2-5; 7 nucleotides agree with TRBD1. J gave up 2 bases and V 4 bases, and 4 bases lay outside the gene matches. The CDR3 length is 14 residues. CDR1 LGHNA and CDR2 YSLEER come from the germline V gene. This chain's CDR3 is CASSLQGEQETQYF. DNA for the CDR3: TGCGCCAGCAGCCTTCAGGGGGAACAAGAGACCCAGTACTTC.

Here the CDR3 reads CASSHPPPGERDYGYTF. The CDR3 nucleotides read TGTGCCAGCAGCCACCCGCCACCCGGGGAAAGGGACTATGGCTACACCTTC. This rearrangement joins TRBV4-2 to TRBJ1-2; D is ambiguous. The CDR3 spans 17 residues. V was shortened by 3 bases and J by 3 bases, with 20 bases between the two germline ends. CDR1 LGHNA and CDR2 YNFKEQ come from the germline V gene.

The V and J genes are TRBV12-5 and TRBJ2-2; the D is unclear. The CDR3 spans 15 residues. Germline V gene data show CDR1 as LGHNT and CDR2 as FRNRAP. V shed 4 bases and J shed 8 bases, with 17 bases lying between them. For the CDR3, the DNA is TGTGCTAGTGGTTGGCCCGGACCGTCCTCTGGGGAGCTGTTTTTT. This codes for CASGWPGPSSGELFF.

The rearrangement links TRBV18 to TRBJ1-3, with D uncertain. V lost 3 bases to trimming and J lost 0 bases, with 9 bases between them. This CDR3 is built from 15 residues. CDR1 and CDR2 (germline): KGHSH, LQKENI. In nucleotides, the CDR3 is TGTGCCAGCTCACCTAAGGGTACCTCTGGAAACACCATATATTTT. It translates to CASSPKGTSGNTIYF.

This chain connects TRBV6-1 to TRBJ2-1, with D perhaps matching TRBD1 (5 bases). This CDR3 is built from 15 residues. The V and J ends lost 6 bases and 5 bases respectively, with 17 bases between them. CDR1 and CDR2 (germline): MNHNS, SASEGT. Here the CDR3 DNA reads TGTGCCAGCAGACAGGATAATATCCACAACAATGAGCAGTTCTTC. Its protein product is CASRQDNIHNNEQFF.

This chain uses TRBV14 with TRBJ2-7; D may match TRBD1 or TRBD2 (6 bases each). The CDR3 runs to 14 residues. V shed 4 bases and J shed 7 bases, with 17 bases lying between them. Germline V gene lookup returns CDR1 SGHDN and CDR2 FVKESK. The CDR3 bases are TGTGCCAGCAGCCTTGTTTGGGGGGCTGGGGAGCAGTACTTC. Protein: CASSLVWGAGEQYF.

This chain uses TRBV19 with TRBJ2-3; possible D gene TRBD1, 6 bases. Trimming removed 8 bases from V and 2 bases from J, with 17 bases in between. This CDR3 has 15 amino acids. CDR1 and CDR2 (germline): LNHDA, SQIVND (reference sequence). CDR3 protein: CASEDSPGHTDTQYF. The DNA for the CDR3 is TGTGCCAGTGAGGACAGTCCAGGGCACACAGATACGCAGTATTTT.

V usage is TRBV30 and J usage is TRBJ2-2, with TRBD2 matching over 7 bases. The CDR3 totals 14 residues. V lost 0 bases and J lost 7; bases outside the gene matches: 5. Germline values: CDR1 GTSNPN, CDR2 SVGIG (reference sequence). CDR3 in DNA: TGTGCCTGGAGTGTCGGGGGGAGATTCGGGGAGCTGTTTTTT. This codes for CAWSVGGRFGELFF.

V is TRBV7-6 and J is TRBJ2-7; 7 bases align to TRBD2. The J segment lost 6 bases and the V segment lost 3 bases, leaving 8 bases of the junction unmatched. This CDR3 is built from 14 residues. Germline CDR1 SGHVS, CDR2 FNYEAQ. CDR3 sequence: CASSLGGLDFEQYF. The CDR3 DNA is TGTGCCAGCAGCTTGGGAGGGCTCGATTTCGAGCAGTACTTC.

This clone was found a few times. The V call is TRBV18, the J call TRBJ1-4; possibly TRBD1 for D (5 bases). The germline CDR1 and CDR2 sequences are KGHSH and LQKENI. The CDR3 loop spans 14 amino acids. The V and J ends lost 0 bases and 5 bases respectively, with 7 bases between them. CDR3 region: CASSPPGDNEKLFF. CDR3 nucleotides: TGTGCCAGCTCACCACCAGGGGACAATGAAAAACTGTTTTTT.

The rearrangement joins TRBV9 to TRBJ2-2, with D possibly TRBD2 on 5 matching bases. Per germline, CDR1 SGDLS and CDR2 YYNGEE. The CDR3 consists of 13 residues. Trimming took 4 bases from V and 1 from J, leaving 5 bases between them. The CDR3 here is CASSRGNTGELFF. The CDR3 DNA is TGTGCCAGCAGCCGGGGGAACACCGGGGAGCTGTTTTTT.

This clone was recorded once. The rearrangement uses TRBV19 and TRBJ2-3; either TRBD1 or TRBD2 may fit D (7 bases each). The V and J ends lost 8 bases and 3 bases respectively, with 18 bases between them. The germline gives CDR1 LNHDA, CDR2 SQIVND (reference sequence). This CDR3 is 15 amino acids long. CDR3 amino acids: CASRGGGWGTDTQYF. DNA of the CDR3: TGTGCCAGTCGGGGAGGGGGCTGGGGGACAGATACGCAGTATTTT.

V is TRBV19 and J is TRBJ1-1; tentatively, D is TRBD1 (6 bases). The CDR3 has 13 amino acids. CDR1 is LNHDA, CDR2 SQIVND, per germline (reference sequence). V lost 6 bases and J 10 bases, leaving 18 bases between the germline ends. The chain's CDR3 is CASRGQSPQGAFF. CDR3 sequence (DNA): TGTGCCAGTAGAGGACAGTCCCCCCAAGGAGCTTTCTTT.

The rearrangement joins TRBV10-3 to TRBJ1-2, with a tentative D call TRBD1 (6 bases). V was trimmed by 6 bases and J by 11 bases, leaving 22 bases between them. Germline CDR1 ENHRY, CDR2 SYGVKD. CDR3 length: 14 residues. The CDR3 here is CAIRPDSGVFWYTF. Here the CDR3 DNA reads TGTGCCATCAGACCCGACTCAGGGGTTTTTTGGTACACCTTC.

This clone has only one observation. This sequence joins TRBV4-3 and TRBJ2-1; D might be TRBD1 or TRBD2, each matching 6 bases. The CDR3 is 13 residues long. CDR1 and CDR2 from the germline V gene are LGHNA and YSLEER. V lost 4 bases and J lost 7, with 11 bases in between. For the CDR3, the DNA is TGCGCCAGCAGCCGAGGGGGGCATAATGAGCAGTTCTTC. Translation gives CASSRGGHNEQFF.

The chain carries TRBV27 and TRBJ1-5, with TRBD1 matching 8 bases. Germline trimming cut 5 bases from V and 0 bases from J; bases unmatched to any gene: 6. Germline-derived CDR1 and CDR2 are MNHEY and SMNVEV (reference sequence). CDR3 length equals 16 residues. CDR3 residues: CASSPTGGASNQPQHF. In nucleotides, the CDR3 is TGTGCCAGCAGTCCCACAGGGGGTGCTAGCAATCAGCCCCAGCATTTT.

V gene TRBV18 combines with J gene TRBJ2-5; D might be TRBD1 (5 bases). Germline-derived CDR1 and CDR2 are KGHSH and LQKENI. Trimming stripped 6 bases from V and 5 bases from J, with 16 bases between. There are 14 residues in the CDR3. DNA of the CDR3: TGTGCCAGCTCGCCCCGACAGCAACGGGAGACCCAGTACTTC. This gives the protein CASSPRQQRETQYF.

The CDR3 DNA reads as TGTGCCAGCAGCTTGGGGGACAATGAGCAGTTCTTC. It yields the protein CASSLGDNEQFF. J is TRBJ2-1 and V is TRBV5-4, with no clear D. The V and J ends lost 0 bases and 5 bases respectively, with 3 bases between them. Germline V gene data show CDR1 as SGHNT and CDR2 as YYREEE (reference sequence). The CDR3 sequence is 12 residues long. The whole variable domain, filled in from reference TRBV5-4 and TRBJ2-1, reads ETGVTQSPTHLIKTRGQQVTLRCSSQSGHNTVSWYQQALGQGPQFIFQYYREEENGRGNFPPRFSGLQFPNYSSELNVNALELDDSALYLCASSLGDNEQFFGPGTRLTVL.

This rearrangement joins TRBV5-1 to TRBJ1-2; possible D gene TRBD1, 6 bases. V gave up 3 bases and J gave up 4 bases, with 13 bases separating them. The germline V gene encodes CDR1 SGHRS and CDR2 YFSETQ. The CDR3 sequence is 14 residues long. CDR3 bases: TGCGCCAGCAGCTCCGCAGGGGCCTCCTATGGCTACACCTTC. It translates to CASSSAGASYGYTF.

The gene calls are TRBV25-1 and TRBJ1-2; the match to TRBD1 covers 8 bases. Trimming took 6 bases from V and 3 from J; bases not matched to a gene: 6. CDR3 size: 14 residues. Germline-derived CDR1 and CDR2 are MGHDK and SYGVNS. The CDR3 spells CASRDDRGDYGYTF. CDR3 nucleotides: TGTGCCAGCAGGGACGACAGGGGAGACTATGGCTACACCTTC.

The rearrangement uses TRBV29-1 and TRBJ2-1, with TRBD2 identical over 16 bases. This CDR3 spans 15 amino acids. V gave up 6 bases and J gave up 5 bases; unmatched junction bases: 4. Germline CDR1 SQVTM, CDR2 ANQGSEA. In DNA, the CDR3 is TGCAGCGTGTATGGGACTAGCGGGGGGGACAATGAGCAGTTCTTC. This gives the protein CSVYGTSGGDNEQFF.

The CDR3 sequence: CASSRQGPHTGELFF. DNA of the CDR3: TGTGCCAGCAGCCGACAGGGGCCGCACACCGGGGAGCTGTTTTTT. This chain links TRBV7-3 with TRBJ2-2; 8 bases map to TRBD1. CDR1 and CDR2 from the germline V gene are SGHTA and FQGTGA. The length of the CDR3 is 15 residues. V shed 5 bases, J shed 3 bases, and the junction held 5 bases outside the gene matches.

The rearrangement joins TRBV9 to TRBJ1-1, with D perhaps TRBD1 (5 bases). Germline assignment: CDR1 SGDLS and CDR2 YYNGEE. The CDR3 covers 14 residues. Trimming stripped 4 bases from V and 1 base from J, with 11 bases between. DNA of the CDR3: TGTGCCAGCAGCCCCGGGGGGAGGAACACTGAAGCTTTCTTT. Protein sequence: CASSPGGRNTEAFF.

V usage is TRBV4-3 and J usage is TRBJ1-6, with D unresolved. V was clipped by 0 bases and J by 10 bases, with 7 bases between them. This CDR3 has 13 amino acids. Looked up from germline, CDR1 is LGHNA and CDR2 is YSLEER. The CDR3 sequence: CASSQDLESPLHF. In DNA, the CDR3 is TGCGCCAGCAGCCAAGATCTTGAGTCACCCCTCCACTTT.